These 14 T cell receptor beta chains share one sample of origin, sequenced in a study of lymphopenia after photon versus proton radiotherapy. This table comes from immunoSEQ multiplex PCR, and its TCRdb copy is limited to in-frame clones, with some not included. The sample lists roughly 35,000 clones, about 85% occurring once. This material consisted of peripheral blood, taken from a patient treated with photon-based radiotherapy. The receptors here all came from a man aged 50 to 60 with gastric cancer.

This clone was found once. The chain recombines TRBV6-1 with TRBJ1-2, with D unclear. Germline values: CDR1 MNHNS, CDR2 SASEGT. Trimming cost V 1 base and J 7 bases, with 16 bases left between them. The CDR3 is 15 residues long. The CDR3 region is CASSEEGLKGAGYTF. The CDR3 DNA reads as TGTGCCAGCAGTGAAGAAGGCCTAAAGGGTGCTGGCTACACCTTC.

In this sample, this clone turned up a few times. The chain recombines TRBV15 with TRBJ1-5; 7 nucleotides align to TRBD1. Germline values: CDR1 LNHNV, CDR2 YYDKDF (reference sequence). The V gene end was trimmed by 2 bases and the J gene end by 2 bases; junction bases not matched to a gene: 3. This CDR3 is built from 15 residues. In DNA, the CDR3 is TGTGCCACCAGCAGAAACACAGGGGGCAATCAGCCCCAGCATTTT. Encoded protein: CATSRNTGGNQPQHF. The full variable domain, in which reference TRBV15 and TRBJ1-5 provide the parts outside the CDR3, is DAMVIQNPRYQVTQFGKPVTLSCSQTLNHNVMYWYQQKSSQAPKLLFHYYDKDFNNEADTPDNFQSRRPNTSFCFLDIRSPGLGDTAMYLCATSRNTGGNQPQHFGDGTRLSIL.

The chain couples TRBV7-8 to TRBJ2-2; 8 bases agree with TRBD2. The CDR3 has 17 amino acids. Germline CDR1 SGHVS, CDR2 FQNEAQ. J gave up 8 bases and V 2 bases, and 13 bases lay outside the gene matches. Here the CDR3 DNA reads TGTGCCAGCAGCTTATCCGGCGGGAGGCCCGGGGGAGGGGAGCTGTTTTTT. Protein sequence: CASSLSGGRPGGGELFF.

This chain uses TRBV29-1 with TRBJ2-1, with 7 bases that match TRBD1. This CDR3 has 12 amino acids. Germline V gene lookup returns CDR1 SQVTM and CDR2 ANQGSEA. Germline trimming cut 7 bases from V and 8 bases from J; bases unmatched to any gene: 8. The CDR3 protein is CSAKTGADEQFF. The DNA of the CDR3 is TGCAGCGCCAAAACAGGGGCCGATGAGCAGTTCTTC.

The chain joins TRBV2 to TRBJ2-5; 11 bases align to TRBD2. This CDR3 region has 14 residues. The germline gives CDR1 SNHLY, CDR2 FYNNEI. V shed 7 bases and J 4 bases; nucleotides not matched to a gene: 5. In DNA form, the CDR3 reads TGTGCCAGCACCCACCTAGCGGGAGGAGAGACCCAGTACTTC. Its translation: CASTHLAGGETQYF.

CDR3 amino acids: CASSFPNNSGRSPYNEQFF. In nucleotides, the CDR3 is TGCGCCAGCAGCTTCCCAAATAATAGCGGGAGATCGCCCTACAATGAGCAGTTCTTC. The chain carries TRBV5-1 and TRBJ2-1; TRBD2 matches 9 bases. Losses at the gene ends were 2 bases for V and 2 bases for J; bases not matched to a gene: 14. The CDR3 sequence is 19 residues long. Germline V CDR1 and CDR2: SGHRS, YFSETQ. The whole variable domain, remainder taken from reference TRBV5-1 and TRBJ2-1, is KAGVTQTPRYLIKTRGQQVTLSCSPISGHRSVSWYQQTPGQGLQFLFEYFSETQRNKGNFPGRFSGRQFSNSRSEMNVSTLELGDSALYLCASSFPNNSGRSPYNEQFFGPGTRLTVL.

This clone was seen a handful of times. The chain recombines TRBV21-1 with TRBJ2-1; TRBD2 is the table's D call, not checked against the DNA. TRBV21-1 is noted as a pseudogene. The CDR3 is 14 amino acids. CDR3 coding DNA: TGTGCCAGCAGCAGGGCAGCGGGGTACAATGAGCAGTTCTTC. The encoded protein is CASSRAAGYNEQFF.

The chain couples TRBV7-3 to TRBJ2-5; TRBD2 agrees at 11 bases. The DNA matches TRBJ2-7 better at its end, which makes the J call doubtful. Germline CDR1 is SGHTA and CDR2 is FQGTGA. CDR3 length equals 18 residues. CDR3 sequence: CASSEPIAGGDLGHEQYF. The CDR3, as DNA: TGTGCCAGCAGCGAGCCTATAGCGGGAGGGGACCTGGGCCACGAGCAGTACTTC.

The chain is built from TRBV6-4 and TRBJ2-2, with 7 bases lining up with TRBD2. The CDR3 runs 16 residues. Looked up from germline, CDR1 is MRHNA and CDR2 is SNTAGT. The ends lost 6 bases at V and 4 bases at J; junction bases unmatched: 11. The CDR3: CASRSGLRGGTGELFF. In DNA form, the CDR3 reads TGTGCCAGCAGGTCAGGCCTGCGCGGGGGCACCGGGGAGCTGTTTTTT.

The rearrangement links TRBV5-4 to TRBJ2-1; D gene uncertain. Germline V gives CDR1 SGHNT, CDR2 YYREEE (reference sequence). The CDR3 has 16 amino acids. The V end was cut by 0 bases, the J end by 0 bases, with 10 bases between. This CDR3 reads CASSLDLSSSYNEQFF. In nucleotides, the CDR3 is TGTGCCAGCAGCTTGGATCTCTCCAGCTCCTACAATGAGCAGTTCTTC.

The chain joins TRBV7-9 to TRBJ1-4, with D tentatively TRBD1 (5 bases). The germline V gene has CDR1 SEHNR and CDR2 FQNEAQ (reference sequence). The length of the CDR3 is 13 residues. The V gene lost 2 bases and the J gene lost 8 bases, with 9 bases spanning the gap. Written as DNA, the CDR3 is TGTGCCAGCAGCTTACAGGGAAGGGAAAAACTGTTTTTT. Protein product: CASSLQGREKLFF.

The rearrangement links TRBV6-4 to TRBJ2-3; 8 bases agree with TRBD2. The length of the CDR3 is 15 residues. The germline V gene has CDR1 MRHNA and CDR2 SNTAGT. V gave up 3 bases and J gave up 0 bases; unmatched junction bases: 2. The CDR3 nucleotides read TGTGCCAGCAGTGAAGCTAGCGGGAGCACAGATACGCAGTATTTT. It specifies CASSEASGSTDTQYF.

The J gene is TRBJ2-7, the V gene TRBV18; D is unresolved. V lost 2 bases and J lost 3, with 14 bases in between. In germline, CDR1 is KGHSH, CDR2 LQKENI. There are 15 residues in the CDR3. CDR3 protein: CASSPFSTPNYEQYF. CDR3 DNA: TGTGCCAGCTCACCATTCTCCACACCTAACTACGAGCAGTACTTC.

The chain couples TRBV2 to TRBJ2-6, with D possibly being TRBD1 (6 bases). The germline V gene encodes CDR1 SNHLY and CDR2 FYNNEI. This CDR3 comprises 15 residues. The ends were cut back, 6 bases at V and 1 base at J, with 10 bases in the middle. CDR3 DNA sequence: TGTGCCAGCAGCCTGGGACATTCTGGGGCCAACGTCCTGACTTTC. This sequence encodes CASSLGHSGANVLTF.